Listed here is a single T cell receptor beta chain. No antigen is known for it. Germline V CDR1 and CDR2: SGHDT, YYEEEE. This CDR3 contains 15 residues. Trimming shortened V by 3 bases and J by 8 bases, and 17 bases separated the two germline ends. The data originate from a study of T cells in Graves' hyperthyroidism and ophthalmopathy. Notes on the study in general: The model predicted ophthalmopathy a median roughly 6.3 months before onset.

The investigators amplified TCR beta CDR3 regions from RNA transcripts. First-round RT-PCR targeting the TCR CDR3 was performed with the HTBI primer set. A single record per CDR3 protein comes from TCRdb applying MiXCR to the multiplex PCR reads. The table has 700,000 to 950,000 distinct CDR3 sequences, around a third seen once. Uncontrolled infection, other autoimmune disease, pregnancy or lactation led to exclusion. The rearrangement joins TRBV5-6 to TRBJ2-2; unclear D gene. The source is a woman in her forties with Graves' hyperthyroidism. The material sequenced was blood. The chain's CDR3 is CASSSWRVNVGELFF. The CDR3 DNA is TGTGCCAGCAGCTCCTGGCGTGTCAACGTGGGGGAGCTGTTTTTT.